Reported below is one TCR beta chain. What it binds is not known. The data stem from a study of OX40 agonist ivuxolimab in advanced cancers. Study summary: Of mixed ages from 23 to 79 and averaging around 60 years, the group was approximately 80% male. Three patients responded partially, comprising one with hepatocellular carcinoma and two with cutaneous melanoma.

Repertoires were generated with immunoSEQ multiplex PCR, while TCRdb's copy carries only in-frame clones and drops some. The profile shows 67,000 or so clones, roughly 90% of them singletons. Looked up from germline, CDR1 is SGHRS and CDR2 is YFSETQ. The CDR3 runs to 17 residues. Trimming cost V 4 bases and J 0 bases; bases outside gene matches: 9. Overall study results and limits: CD8+ T cells averaged more expanded clones than CD4+.

Sequencing was performed on CD4+ or CD8+ T cells sorted from blood, taken in a trial of the OX40 agonist ivuxolimab. The chain has TRBV5-1 and TRBJ2-2; 7 bases line up with TRBD1. The sequence was obtained from an adult with an advanced solid tumor such as melanoma, head and neck, liver or kidney cancer. CDR3 nucleotide sequence: TGCGCCAGCAGCCCGACACCACAGGGGTCGAACACCGGGGAGCTGTTTTTT. Residues: CASSPTPQGSNTGELFF.